This T cell receptor beta chain was obtained from a study of CD8 T cells in ankylosing spondylitis. Findings of the study overall: Significant enrichment of disease-linked clones was reported in matched ankylosing spondylitis synovial fluid. Seemingly distinctive of ankylosing spondylitis blood was a TCR beta motif formed by eight highly homologous variants. CD8+ by phenotype, disease-linked clones were relatively rare in peripheral blood. Prior work had noted some motif variants in reactive arthritis blood and synovial fluid.

The length of the CDR3 is 14 residues. Germline V gene sequence: CDR1 SGHDT, CDR2 YYEEEE. Trimming pared 4 bases from V and 6 bases from J, leaving 16 bases between. In this sample, this clonotype turned up a few times. Antigen: not known. Making the TCR beta libraries involved quantitative 5'-RACE with molecular barcodes. TCRdb recomputed calls from the 5' RACE reads with MiXCR, one row per CDR3 protein. This sample has 700,000 to 850,000 distinct CDR3 sequences, with 12% found just once. This clonotype was sampled from a male donor with ankylosing spondylitis. The chain is built from TRBV5-6 and TRBJ1-1; tentatively, D is TRBD1 (6 bases). The specimen sequenced was blood, either unsorted or a sorted T cell fraction (not recorded which). The CDR3 here is CASSVGQRYAEAFF. The CDR3 nucleotides read TGTGCCAGCAGCGTAGGACAGAGGTATGCTGAAGCTTTCTTT. Full variable domain (missing parts from reference TRBV5-6 and TRBJ1-1): DAGVTQSPTHLIKTRGQQVTLRCSPKSGHDTVSWYQQALGQGPQFIFQYYEEEERQRGNFPDRFSGHQFPNYSSELNVNALLLGDSALYLCASSVGQRYAEAFFGQGTRLTVV.